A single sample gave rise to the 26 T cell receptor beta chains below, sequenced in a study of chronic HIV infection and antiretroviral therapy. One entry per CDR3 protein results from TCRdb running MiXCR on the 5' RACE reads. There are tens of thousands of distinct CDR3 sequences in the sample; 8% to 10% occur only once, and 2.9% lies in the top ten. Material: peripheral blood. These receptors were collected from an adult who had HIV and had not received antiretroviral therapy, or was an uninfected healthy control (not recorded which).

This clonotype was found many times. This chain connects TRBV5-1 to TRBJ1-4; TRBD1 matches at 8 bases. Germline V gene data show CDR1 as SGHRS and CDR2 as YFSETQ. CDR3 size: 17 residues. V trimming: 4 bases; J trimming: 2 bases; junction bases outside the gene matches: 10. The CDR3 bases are TGCGCCAGCAGCCCCGGAGCTCGGACAGGGACTAATGAAAAACTGTTTTTT. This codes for CASSPGARTGTNEKLFF.

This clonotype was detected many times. The CDR3 here is CASSSRQAKEAFF. CDR3 coding DNA: TGCGCCAGCAGCTCTCGACAGGCTAAAGAAGCTTTCTTT. V is TRBV5-1 and J is TRBJ1-1; TRBD1 is a possible D gene (6 bases). V dropped 3 bases and J dropped 8 bases, with 14 bases sitting between them. CDR3 length: 13 amino acids. Germline values: CDR1 SGHRS, CDR2 YFSETQ.

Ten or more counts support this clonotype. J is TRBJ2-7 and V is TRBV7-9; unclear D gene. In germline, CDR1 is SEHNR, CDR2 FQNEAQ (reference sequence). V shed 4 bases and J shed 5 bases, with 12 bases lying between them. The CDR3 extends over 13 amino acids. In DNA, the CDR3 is TGTGCCAGCAGCTATACGTTGGGCCACGAGCAGTACTTC. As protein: CASSYTLGHEQYF.

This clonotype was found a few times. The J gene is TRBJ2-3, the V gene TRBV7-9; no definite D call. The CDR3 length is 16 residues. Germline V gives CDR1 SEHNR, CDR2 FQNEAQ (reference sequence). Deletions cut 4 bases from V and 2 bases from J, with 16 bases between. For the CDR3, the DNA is TGTGCCAGCAGCTCTCAAGCGAGGCGCCCCACAGATACGCAGTATTTT. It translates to CASSSQARRPTDTQYF.

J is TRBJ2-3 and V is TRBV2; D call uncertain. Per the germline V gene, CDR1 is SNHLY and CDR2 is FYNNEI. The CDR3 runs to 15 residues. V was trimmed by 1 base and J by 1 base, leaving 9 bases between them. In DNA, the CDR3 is TGTGCCAGCAGTGAAGAGATTTTCGGCACAGATACGCAGTATTTT. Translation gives CASSEEIFGTDTQYF.

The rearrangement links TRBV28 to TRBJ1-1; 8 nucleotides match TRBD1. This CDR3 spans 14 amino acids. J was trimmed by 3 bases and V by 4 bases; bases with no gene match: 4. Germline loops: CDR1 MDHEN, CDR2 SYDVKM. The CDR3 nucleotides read TGTGCCAGCAGTTCATACAGGGGGGACACTGAAGCTTTCTTT. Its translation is CASSSYRGDTEAFF.

CDR3 region: CASSAGTGVYQPQHF. CDR3 DNA: TGCGCCAGCAGCGCCGGGACAGGGGTCTATCAGCCCCAGCATTTT. The gene calls are TRBV5-1 and TRBJ1-5, with 10 nucleotides matching TRBD1. The J segment lost 5 bases and the V segment lost 4 bases, leaving 6 bases of the junction unmatched. CDR3 size: 15 residues. The germline CDR1 and CDR2 sequences are SGHRS and YFSETQ.

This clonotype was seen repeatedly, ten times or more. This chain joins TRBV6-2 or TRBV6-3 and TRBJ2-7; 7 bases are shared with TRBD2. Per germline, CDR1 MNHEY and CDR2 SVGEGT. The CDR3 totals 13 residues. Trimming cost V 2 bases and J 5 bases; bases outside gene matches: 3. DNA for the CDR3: TGTGCCAGCAGTTACCGCGGGGGTCACGAGCAGTACTTC. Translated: CASSYRGGHEQYF.

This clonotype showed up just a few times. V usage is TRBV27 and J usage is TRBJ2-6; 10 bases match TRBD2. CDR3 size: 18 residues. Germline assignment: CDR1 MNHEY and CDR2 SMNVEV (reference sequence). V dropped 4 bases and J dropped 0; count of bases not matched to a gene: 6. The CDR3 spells CASSSLSGGFSGANVLTF. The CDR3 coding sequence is TGTGCCAGCAGTTCCCTTAGCGGGGGGTTCTCTGGGGCCAACGTCCTGACTTTC.

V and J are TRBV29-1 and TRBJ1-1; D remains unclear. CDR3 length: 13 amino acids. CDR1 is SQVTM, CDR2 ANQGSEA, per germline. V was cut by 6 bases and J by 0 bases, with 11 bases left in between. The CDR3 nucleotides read TGCAGCGTCAATGACATGGTGAACACTGAAGCTTTCTTT. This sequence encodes CSVNDMVNTEAFF. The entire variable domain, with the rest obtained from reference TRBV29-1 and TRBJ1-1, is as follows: SAVISQKPSRDICQRGTSLTIQCQVDSQVTMMFWYRQQPGQSLTLIATANQGSEATYESGFVIDKFPISRPNLTFSTLTVSNMSPEDSSIYLCSVNDMVNTEAFFGQGTRLTVV.

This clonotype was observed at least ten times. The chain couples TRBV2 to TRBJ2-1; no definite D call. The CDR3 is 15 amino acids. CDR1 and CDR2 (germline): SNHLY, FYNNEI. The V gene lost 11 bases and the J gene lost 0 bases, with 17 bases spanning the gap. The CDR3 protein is CALSPRSSSYNEQFF. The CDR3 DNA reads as TGTGCCTTAAGCCCGCGGTCGAGCTCCTACAATGAGCAGTTCTTC.

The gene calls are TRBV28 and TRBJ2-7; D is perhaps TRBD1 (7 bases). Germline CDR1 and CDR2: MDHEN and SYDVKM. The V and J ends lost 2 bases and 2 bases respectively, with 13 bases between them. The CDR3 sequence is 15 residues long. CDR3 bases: TGTGCCAGCAGTTTAGGTTCCAGGGGGGCCTACGAGCAGTACTTC. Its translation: CASSLGSRGAYEQYF.

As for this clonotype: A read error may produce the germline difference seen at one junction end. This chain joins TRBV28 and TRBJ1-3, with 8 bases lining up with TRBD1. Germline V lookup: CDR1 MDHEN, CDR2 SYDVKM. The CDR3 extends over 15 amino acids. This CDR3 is CASSTGQGSGNTVYF. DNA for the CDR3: TGTGCCAGCAGTACCGGACAGGGCTCTGGAAACACCGTATATTTT.

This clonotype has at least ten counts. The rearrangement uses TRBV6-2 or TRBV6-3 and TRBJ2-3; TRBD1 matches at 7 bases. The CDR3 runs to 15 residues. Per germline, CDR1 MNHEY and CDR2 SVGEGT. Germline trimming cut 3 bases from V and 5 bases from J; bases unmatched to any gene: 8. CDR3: CASSYMRGPGDTQYF. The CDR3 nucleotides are TGTGCCAGCAGTTATATGAGGGGGCCGGGAGATACGCAGTATTTT.

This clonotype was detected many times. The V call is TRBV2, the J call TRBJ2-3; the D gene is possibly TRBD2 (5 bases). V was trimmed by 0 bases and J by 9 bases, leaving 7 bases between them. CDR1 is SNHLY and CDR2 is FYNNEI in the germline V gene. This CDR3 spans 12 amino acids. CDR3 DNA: TGTGCCAGCAGTGAAGCCGGAGGAACGCAGTATTTT. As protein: CASSEAGGTQYF.

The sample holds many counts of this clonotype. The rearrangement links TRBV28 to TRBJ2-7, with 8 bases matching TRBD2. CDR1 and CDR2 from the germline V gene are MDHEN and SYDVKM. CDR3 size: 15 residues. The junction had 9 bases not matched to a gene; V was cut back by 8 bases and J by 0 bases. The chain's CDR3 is CASQHSGSPSYEQYF. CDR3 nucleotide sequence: TGTGCCAGCCAGCACAGCGGGAGCCCCTCCTACGAGCAGTACTTC.

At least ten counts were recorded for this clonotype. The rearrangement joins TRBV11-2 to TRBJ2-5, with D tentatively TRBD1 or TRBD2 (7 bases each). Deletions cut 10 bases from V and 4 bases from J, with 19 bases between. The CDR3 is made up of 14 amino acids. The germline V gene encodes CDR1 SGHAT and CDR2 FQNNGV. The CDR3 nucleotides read TGTGCCACCTCAGGGGGGGGCGCGCGAGAGACCCAGTACTTC. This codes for CATSGGGARETQYF.

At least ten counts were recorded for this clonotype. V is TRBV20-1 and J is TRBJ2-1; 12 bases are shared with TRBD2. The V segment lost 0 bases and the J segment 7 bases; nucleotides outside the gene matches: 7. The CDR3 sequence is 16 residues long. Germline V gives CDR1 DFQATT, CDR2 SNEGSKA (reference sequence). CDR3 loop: CSARDLAGGLLNEQFF. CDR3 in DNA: TGCAGTGCTAGAGATCTAGCGGGAGGGCTTTTAAATGAGCAGTTCTTC.

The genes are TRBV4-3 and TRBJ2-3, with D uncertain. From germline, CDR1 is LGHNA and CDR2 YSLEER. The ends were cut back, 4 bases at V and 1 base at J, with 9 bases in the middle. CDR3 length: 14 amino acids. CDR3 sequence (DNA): TGCGCCAGCAGCCCGTCACCGGGCACAGATACGCAGTATTTT. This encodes CASSPSPGTDTQYF.

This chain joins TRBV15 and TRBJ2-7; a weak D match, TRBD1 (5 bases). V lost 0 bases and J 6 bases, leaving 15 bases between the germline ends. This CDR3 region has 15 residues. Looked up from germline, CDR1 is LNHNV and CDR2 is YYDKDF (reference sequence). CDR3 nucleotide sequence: TGTGCCACCAGCAGAGATTTGCCAGGGTCCAGCGAGCAGTACTTC. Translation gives CATSRDLPGSSEQYF.

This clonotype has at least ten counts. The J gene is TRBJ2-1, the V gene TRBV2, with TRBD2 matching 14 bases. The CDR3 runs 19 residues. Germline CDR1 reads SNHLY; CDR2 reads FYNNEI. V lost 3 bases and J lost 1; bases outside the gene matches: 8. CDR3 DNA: TGTGCCAGCAGTGACACCCTGGGGACTAGCGGGGGTTCCTACAATGAGCAGTTCTTC. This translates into CASSDTLGTSGGSYNEQFF.

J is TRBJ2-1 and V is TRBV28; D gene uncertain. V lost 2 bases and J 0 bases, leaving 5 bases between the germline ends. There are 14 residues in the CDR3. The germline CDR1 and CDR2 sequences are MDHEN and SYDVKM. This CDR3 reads CASSLPSSYNEQFF. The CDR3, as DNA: TGTGCCAGCAGTTTACCCAGCTCCTACAATGAGCAGTTCTTC.

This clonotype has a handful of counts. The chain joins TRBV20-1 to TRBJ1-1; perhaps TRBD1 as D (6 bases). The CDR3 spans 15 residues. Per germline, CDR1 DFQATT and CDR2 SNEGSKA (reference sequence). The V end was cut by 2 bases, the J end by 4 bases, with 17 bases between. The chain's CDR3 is CSARPGGGQGTEAFF. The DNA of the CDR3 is TGCAGTGCTAGACCGGGAGGGGGGCAGGGCACTGAAGCTTTCTTT.

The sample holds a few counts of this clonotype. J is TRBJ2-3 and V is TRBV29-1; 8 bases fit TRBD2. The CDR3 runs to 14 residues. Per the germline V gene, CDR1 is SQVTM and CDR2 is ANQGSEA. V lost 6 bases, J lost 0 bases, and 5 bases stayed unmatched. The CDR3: CSVGSGTSTDTQYF. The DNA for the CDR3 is TGCAGCGTGGGTAGCGGGACTAGCACAGATACGCAGTATTTT.

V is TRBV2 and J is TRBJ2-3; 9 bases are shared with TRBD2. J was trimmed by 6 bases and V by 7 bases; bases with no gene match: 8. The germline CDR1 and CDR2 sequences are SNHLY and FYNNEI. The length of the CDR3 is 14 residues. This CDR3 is CASTPSGASDTQYF. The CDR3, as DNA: TGTGCCAGCACCCCTAGCGGGGCCTCGGATACGCAGTATTTT.

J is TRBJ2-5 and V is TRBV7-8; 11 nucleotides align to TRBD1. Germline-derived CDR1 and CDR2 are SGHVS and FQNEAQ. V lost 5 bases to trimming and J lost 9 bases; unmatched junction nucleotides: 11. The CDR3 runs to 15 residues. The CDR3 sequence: CASSGPGQGDQAQYF. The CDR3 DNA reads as TGTGCCAGCAGCGGACCGGGACAGGGGGATCAGGCCCAGTACTTC.